Listed below are T cell receptor beta chains from one sample, sequenced in a study of T cell repertoires in cytomegalovirus infection. MiXCR, applied by TCRdb to the reads, yields one record per CDR3 protein. This table has about 150,000 distinct CDR3 sequences, 17% appearing once. The sequenced sample was CD8+ T cells from PBMCs. These receptors all come from a human donor in good health (CMV status not recorded). Some clones in this sample may be carry-over from other donors' samples. The CDR3 runs from the conserved cysteine through the conserved F or W. Each record gives: clone size, J gene, V gene, D gene, CDR3 DNA, CDR3 protein. The D gene is left open where the match is weak. Clone size is not always given. Where it is, it says once, few, many or a class for expanded clones.

clone_size: -
j_call: TRBJ2-3
v_call: TRBV28
d_call: -
cdr3_nt: TGTGCCAGCAGTTCCACAGGTAGCGGTGTCACAGATACGCAGTATTTT
cdr3_aa: CASSSTGSGVTDTQYF

clone_size: -
j_call: TRBJ2-2
v_call: TRBV6-1
d_call: -
cdr3_nt: TGTGCCATACTACAGGGACGTGGGACCGGGGAGCTGTTTTTT
cdr3_aa: CAILQGRGTGELFF

clone_size: -
j_call: TRBJ2-7
v_call: TRBV7-8
d_call: -
cdr3_nt: TGTGCCAGCAGCCCCTCGGTTCCCGGGAGCTCCTACGAGCAGTACTTC
cdr3_aa: CASSPSVPGSSYEQYF

clone_size: -
j_call: TRBJ1-5
v_call: TRBV12-3/TRBV12-4
d_call: -
cdr3_nt: TGTGCCAGCAGTTTGGAGGGGAGCAATCAGCCCCAGCATTTT
cdr3_aa: CASSLEGSNQPQHF

clone_size: -
j_call: TRBJ2-1
v_call: TRBV10-2
d_call: TRBD2
cdr3_nt: TGCGCCAGCAGGCCATCTAGCGGAACTTACAATGAGCAGTTCTTC
cdr3_aa: CASRPSSGTYNEQFF

clone_size: -
j_call: TRBJ1-5
v_call: TRBV28
d_call: -
cdr3_nt: TGTGCCAGCAGTTGGACCAGCAATCAGCCCCAGCATTTT
cdr3_aa: CASSWTSNQPQHF

clone_size: -
j_call: TRBJ2-2
v_call: TRBV2
d_call: TRBD2
cdr3_nt: TGTGCCAGCAGTGAGATGGGGACTAGTGACACCGGGGAGCTGTTTTTT
cdr3_aa: CASSEMGTSDTGELFF

clone_size: -
j_call: TRBJ2-2
v_call: TRBV7-2
d_call: TRBD2
cdr3_nt: TGTGCCAGCAGCCGCACTCGACTGGGACTACCTAACACCGGGGAGCTGTTTTTT
cdr3_aa: CASSRTRLGLPNTGELFF

clone_size: -
j_call: TRBJ1-5
v_call: TRBV6-2/TRBV6-3
d_call: -
cdr3_nt: TGTGCCAGCAGTTACTCGCCAGGGACCAATCAGCCCCAGCATTTT
cdr3_aa: CASSYSPGTNQPQHF

clone_size: -
j_call: TRBJ2-2
v_call: TRBV7-6
d_call: TRBD2
cdr3_nt: TGTGCCAGCAGCTTAGGACTAGCGGGGAACACCGGGGAGCTGTTTTTT
cdr3_aa: CASSLGLAGNTGELFF

clone_size: many
j_call: TRBJ2-6
v_call: TRBV6-2/TRBV6-3
d_call: TRBD1
cdr3_nt: TGTGCCAGCAGGCCTACCGACAGGGTCGGGGCCAACGTCCTGACTTTC
cdr3_aa: CASRPTDRVGANVLTF

clone_size: few
j_call: TRBJ2-1
v_call: TRBV12-3/TRBV12-4
d_call: TRBD2
cdr3_nt: TGTGCCAGCACCCGGGGGGGCAGAGAGCAGTTCTTC
cdr3_aa: CASTRGGREQFF

clone_size: once
j_call: TRBJ2-1
v_call: TRBV27
d_call: -
cdr3_nt: TGTGCCAGCAGTATCCGGGACGGGTACAATGAGCAGTTCTTC
cdr3_aa: CASSIRDGYNEQFF

clone_size: -
j_call: TRBJ2-1
v_call: TRBV6-1
d_call: TRBD2
cdr3_nt: TGTGCCAGCAGAATCAAAAACAAAATACTAGCGGGAGGTTTTGGCTCCTACAATGAGCAGTTCTTC
cdr3_aa: CASRIKNKILAGGFGSYNEQFF

clone_size: -
j_call: TRBJ1-2
v_call: TRBV20-1
d_call: -
cdr3_nt: TGCAGTGCTAGAGATCCGGGCAACTATGGCTACACCTTC
cdr3_aa: CSARDPGNYGYTF

clone_size: -
j_call: TRBJ2-1
v_call: TRBV11-2
d_call: TRBD1
cdr3_nt: TGTGCCAGCAGCTACGACAGGGGGGGCGTTGAGCAGTTCTTC
cdr3_aa: CASSYDRGGVEQFF

clone_size: few
j_call: TRBJ2-7
v_call: TRBV28
d_call: -
cdr3_nt: TGTGCCAGCAGCCCCCGGTGGGACCCATACGAGCAGTACTTC
cdr3_aa: CASSPRWDPYEQYF

clone_size: -
j_call: TRBJ1-2
v_call: TRBV25-1
d_call: -
cdr3_nt: TGTGCCAGCGCAGGTGGTAACTATGGCTACACCTTC
cdr3_aa: CASAGGNYGYTF

clone_size: -
j_call: TRBJ1-1
v_call: TRBV7-2
d_call: -
cdr3_nt: TGTGCCAGCAGCTTAATCTGGGTGGACACTGAAGCTTTCTTT
cdr3_aa: CASSLIWVDTEAFF

clone_size: few
j_call: TRBJ2-1
v_call: TRBV2
d_call: -
cdr3_nt: TGTGCCAGCACCGACAGCAATGAGCAGTTCTTC
cdr3_aa: CASTDSNEQFF

clone_size: -
j_call: TRBJ2-5
v_call: TRBV7-6
d_call: -
cdr3_nt: TGTGCCAGCAGCTTAGTAGACAGCCAAGAGACCCAGTACTTC
cdr3_aa: CASSLVDSQETQYF

clone_size: few
j_call: TRBJ2-5
v_call: TRBV7-7
d_call: -
cdr3_nt: TGTGCCAGCAGCCCGAACGGAGGCCGGCTGGAGACCCAGTACTTC
cdr3_aa: CASSPNGGRLETQYF

clone_size: few
j_call: TRBJ2-1
v_call: TRBV15
d_call: -
cdr3_nt: TGTGCCACCAGCATCCAGTACAATGAGCAGTTCTTC
cdr3_aa: CATSIQYNEQFF

clone_size: -
j_call: TRBJ2-7
v_call: TRBV4-3
d_call: -
cdr3_nt: TGCGCCAGCAGCCAAGTAGGCGGGTCCCTCACCTACGAGCAGTACTTC
cdr3_aa: CASSQVGGSLTYEQYF

clone_size: -
j_call: TRBJ2-2
v_call: TRBV20-1
d_call: -
cdr3_nt: TGCAGTGCTAGAATGAGGGGGGGGATTAACACCGGGGAGCTGTTTTTT
cdr3_aa: CSARMRGGINTGELFF

clone_size: -
j_call: TRBJ1-1
v_call: TRBV29-1
d_call: -
cdr3_nt: TGCAGCGTTGAACGAGACAGGGAAGCTTTCTTT
cdr3_aa: CSVERDREAFF

clone_size: -
j_call: TRBJ1-2
v_call: TRBV27
d_call: -
cdr3_nt: TGTGCCAGCAGTTTAGGTAGGCAGGGCGGAGGCGGCTACACCTTC
cdr3_aa: CASSLGRQGGGGYTF

clone_size: once
j_call: TRBJ2-1
v_call: TRBV10-3
d_call: -
cdr3_nt: TGTGCCATCAGCTCCCAGGGGGCGGGAGGCCCCTACAATGAGCAGTTCTTC
cdr3_aa: CAISSQGAGGPYNEQFF

clone_size: few
j_call: TRBJ2-1
v_call: TRBV6-2/TRBV6-3
d_call: -
cdr3_nt: TGTGCCAGCATCACTGCTAGGGACAACACCTACAATGAGCAGTTCTTC
cdr3_aa: CASITARDNTYNEQFF

clone_size: -
j_call: TRBJ1-1
v_call: TRBV11-3
d_call: -
cdr3_nt: TGTGCCAGCAGCGGACCAGGGGTTAACACTGAAGCTTTCTTT
cdr3_aa: CASSGPGVNTEAFF

clone_size: few
j_call: TRBJ2-5
v_call: TRBV10-3
d_call: -
cdr3_nt: TGTGCCACCCGCTCGTTGGGAGCGGGAGAGACCCAGTACTTC
cdr3_aa: CATRSLGAGETQYF

clone_size: -
j_call: TRBJ2-1
v_call: TRBV6-2/TRBV6-3
d_call: -
cdr3_nt: TGTGCCACCTTGACAATAAGCTCCTACAATGAGCAGTTCTTC
cdr3_aa: CATLTISSYNEQFF

clone_size: few
j_call: TRBJ2-1
v_call: TRBV5-1
d_call: -
cdr3_nt: TGCGCCAGCAGCCCTTCACTCCGACAAAACTACAATGAGCAGTTCTTC
cdr3_aa: CASSPSLRQNYNEQFF

clone_size: -
j_call: TRBJ2-3
v_call: TRBV7-2
d_call: TRBD2
cdr3_nt: TGTGCCAGCAGCCGGACTAGCGGGGGGGCAGATACGCAGTATTTT
cdr3_aa: CASSRTSGGADTQYF

clone_size: many
j_call: TRBJ1-5
v_call: TRBV7-8
d_call: TRBD1
cdr3_nt: TGTGCCAGCAGCTTAGCAGTGACAGGGCGCAATCAGCCCCAGCATTTT
cdr3_aa: CASSLAVTGRNQPQHF

clone_size: few
j_call: TRBJ1-5
v_call: TRBV3-1
d_call: -
cdr3_nt: TGTGCCAGCAGCCAAGGAAGACAGAGTCTACAGCCCCAGCATTTT
cdr3_aa: CASSQGRQSLQPQHF

clone_size: few
j_call: TRBJ1-2
v_call: TRBV6-1
d_call: TRBD1
cdr3_nt: TGTGCCAGCAGCCAGGGACAGATCTATGGCTACACCTTC
cdr3_aa: CASSQGQIYGYTF

clone_size: few
j_call: TRBJ2-1
v_call: TRBV29-1
d_call: -
cdr3_nt: TGCAGCGTTGAAGAGGGCCGCGGCAATGAGCAGTTCTTC
cdr3_aa: CSVEEGRGNEQFF

clone_size: once
j_call: TRBJ2-7
v_call: TRBV7-6
d_call: TRBD2
cdr3_nt: TGTGCCAGCAGCGGTAGCGGGGGGGGACCCTACGAGCAGCACTTC
cdr3_aa: CASSGSGGGPYEQHF

clone_size: many
j_call: TRBJ1-1
v_call: TRBV7-3
d_call: -
cdr3_nt: TGTGCCAGCAGCTTCTTTTTGAACACTGAAGCTTTCTTT
cdr3_aa: CASSFFLNTEAFF

clone_size: few
j_call: TRBJ2-5
v_call: TRBV5-1
d_call: -
cdr3_nt: TGCGCCAGCAGCTTGGAAGGGACCCAAGAGACCCAGTACTTC
cdr3_aa: CASSLEGTQETQYF

clone_size: many
j_call: TRBJ2-1
v_call: TRBV4-1
d_call: TRBD1
cdr3_nt: TGCGCCAGCAGCCAACCCCCAGGGGGTAAATCCTACAATGAGCAGTTCTTC
cdr3_aa: CASSQPPGGKSYNEQFF

clone_size: -
j_call: TRBJ2-2
v_call: TRBV12-3/TRBV12-4
d_call: -
cdr3_nt: TGTGCCAGCAGCCCCACGGAGAACACCGGGGAGCTGTTTTTT
cdr3_aa: CASSPTENTGELFF

clone_size: -
j_call: TRBJ2-5
v_call: TRBV2
d_call: -
cdr3_nt: TGTGCCAGCGGCGTCCCGACGACTAGACAAGAGACCCAGTACTTC
cdr3_aa: CASGVPTTRQETQYF

clone_size: many
j_call: TRBJ2-2
v_call: TRBV15
d_call: TRBD2
cdr3_nt: TGTGCCACCAGCAGAGATCTAGCGGGGGGATACACCGGGGAGCTGTTTTTT
cdr3_aa: CATSRDLAGGYTGELFF

clone_size: -
j_call: TRBJ2-2
v_call: TRBV7-8
d_call: TRBD2
cdr3_nt: TGTGCCAGCAGTTATGGGACTAGCGGGGCGAACACCGGGGAGCTGTTTTTT
cdr3_aa: CASSYGTSGANTGELFF

clone_size: -
j_call: TRBJ1-1
v_call: TRBV20-1
d_call: TRBD1
cdr3_nt: TGCAGTGGCAGACCTTTGGACAGGTTGAACACTGAAGCTTTCTTT
cdr3_aa: CSGRPLDRLNTEAFF

clone_size: few
j_call: TRBJ1-2
v_call: TRBV27
d_call: -
cdr3_nt: TGTGCCAGCAGTTTATTACCGGTGGGGGGCAATGGCTACACCTTC
cdr3_aa: CASSLLPVGGNGYTF

clone_size: -
j_call: TRBJ2-3
v_call: TRBV4-3
d_call: -
cdr3_nt: TGCGCCAGCAGCCAATATATGGGCAGCACAGATACGCAGTATTTT
cdr3_aa: CASSQYMGSTDTQYF

clone_size: few
j_call: TRBJ2-1
v_call: TRBV7-2
d_call: TRBD2
cdr3_nt: TGTGCCAGCAGCTCGTTCCGACTAGCGGGCTACAATGAGCAGTTCTTC
cdr3_aa: CASSSFRLAGYNEQFF

clone_size: -
j_call: TRBJ2-1
v_call: TRBV27
d_call: TRBD1
cdr3_nt: TGTGCCAGCAGTTTATTGCCTCAGGGGGCGTACTACAATGAGCAGTTCTTC
cdr3_aa: CASSLLPQGAYYNEQFF

clone_size: -
j_call: TRBJ2-1
v_call: TRBV20-1
d_call: -
cdr3_nt: TGCAGTATCGGCGGGGTTAGCTCCTACAATGAGCAGTTCTTC
cdr3_aa: CSIGGVSSYNEQFF

clone_size: -
j_call: TRBJ2-7
v_call: TRBV6-1
d_call: TRBD1
cdr3_nt: TGTGCCACCAGGGACAGGACCTACGAGCAGTACTTC
cdr3_aa: CATRDRTYEQYF

clone_size: -
j_call: TRBJ2-7
v_call: TRBV7-8
d_call: -
cdr3_nt: TGTGCCAGCAGCTTAGGGAAATCGGGCTCCTACGAGCAGTACTTC
cdr3_aa: CASSLGKSGSYEQYF

clone_size: few
j_call: TRBJ2-7
v_call: TRBV7-8
d_call: -
cdr3_nt: TGTGCCAGCAGCCTTCGAAGTCCTTCCTACGAGCAGTACTTC
cdr3_aa: CASSLRSPSYEQYF

clone_size: -
j_call: TRBJ1-2
v_call: TRBV14
d_call: -
cdr3_nt: TGTGCCAGCAGCCAAGGTCAGACCTGGTATGGCTACACCTTC
cdr3_aa: CASSQGQTWYGYTF

clone_size: many
j_call: TRBJ2-1
v_call: TRBV7-2
d_call: -
cdr3_nt: TGTGCCAGCAGCCCTTGGACTTACCACAATGAGCAGTTCTTC
cdr3_aa: CASSPWTYHNEQFF

clone_size: -
j_call: TRBJ1-1
v_call: TRBV10-3
d_call: -
cdr3_nt: TGTGCCATCAGTGAGTCGGATGGACCCAACACTGAAGCTTTCTTT
cdr3_aa: CAISESDGPNTEAFF

clone_size: -
j_call: TRBJ1-1
v_call: TRBV2
d_call: -
cdr3_nt: TGTGCCAGCAGTATCGAAGAGAACACTGAAGCTTTCTTT
cdr3_aa: CASSIEENTEAFF